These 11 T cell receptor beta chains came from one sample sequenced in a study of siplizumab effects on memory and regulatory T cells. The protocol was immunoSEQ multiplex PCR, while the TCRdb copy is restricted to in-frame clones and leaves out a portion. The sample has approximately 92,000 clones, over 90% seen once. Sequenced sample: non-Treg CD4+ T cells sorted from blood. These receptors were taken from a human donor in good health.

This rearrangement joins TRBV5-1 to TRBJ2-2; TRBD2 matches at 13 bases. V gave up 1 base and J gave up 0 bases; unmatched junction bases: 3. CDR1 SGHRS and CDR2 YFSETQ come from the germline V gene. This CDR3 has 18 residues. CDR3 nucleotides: TGCGCCAGCAGCTTGCAAGGACTAGCGGGAGCGAACACCGGGGAGCTGTTTTTT. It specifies CASSLQGLAGANTGELFF. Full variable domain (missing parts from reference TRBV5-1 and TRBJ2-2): KAGVTQTPRYLIKTRGQQVTLSCSPISGHRSVSWYQQTPGQGLQFLFEYFSETQRNKGNFPGRFSGRQFSNSRSEMNVSTLELGDSALYLCASSLQGLAGANTGELFFGEGSRLTVL.

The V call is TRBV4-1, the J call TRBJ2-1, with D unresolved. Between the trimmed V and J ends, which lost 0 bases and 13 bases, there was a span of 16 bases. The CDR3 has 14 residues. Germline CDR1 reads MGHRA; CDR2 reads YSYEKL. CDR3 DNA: TGCGCCAGCAGCCAAGAGTCCGCATATCTCCCTCAGTTCTTC. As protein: CASSQESAYLPQFF.

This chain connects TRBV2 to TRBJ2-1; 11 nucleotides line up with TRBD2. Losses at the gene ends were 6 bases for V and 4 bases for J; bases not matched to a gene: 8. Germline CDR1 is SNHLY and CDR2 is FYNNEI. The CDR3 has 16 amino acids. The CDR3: CASRNVAGGGYNEQFF. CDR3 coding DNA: TGTGCCAGCAGAAATGTAGCGGGAGGGGGGTACAATGAGCAGTTCTTC. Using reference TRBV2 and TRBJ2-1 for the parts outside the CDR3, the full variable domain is EPEVTQTPSHQVTQMGQEVILRCVPISNHLYFYWYRQILGQKVEFLVSFYNNEISEKSEIFDDQFSVERPDGSNFTLKIRSTKLEDSAMYFCASRNVAGGGYNEQFFGPGTRLTVL.

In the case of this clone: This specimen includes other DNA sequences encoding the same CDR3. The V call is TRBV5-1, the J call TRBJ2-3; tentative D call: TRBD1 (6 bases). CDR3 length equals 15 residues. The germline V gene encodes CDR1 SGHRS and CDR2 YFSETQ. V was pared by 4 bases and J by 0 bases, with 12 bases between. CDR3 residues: CASSPRTESTDTQYF. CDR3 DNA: TGCGCCAGCAGCCCAAGGACAGAGAGCACAGATACGCAGTATTTT.

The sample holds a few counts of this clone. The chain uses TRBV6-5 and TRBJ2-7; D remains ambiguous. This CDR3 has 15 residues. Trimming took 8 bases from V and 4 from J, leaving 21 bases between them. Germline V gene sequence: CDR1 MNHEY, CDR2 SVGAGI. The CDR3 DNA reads TGTGCCAGCCCTAACGTGGCCCCCACGACGTACGAGCAGTACTTC. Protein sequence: CASPNVAPTTYEQYF.

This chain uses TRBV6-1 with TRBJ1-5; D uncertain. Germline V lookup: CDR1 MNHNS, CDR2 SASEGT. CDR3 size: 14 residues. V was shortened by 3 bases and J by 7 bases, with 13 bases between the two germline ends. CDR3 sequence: CASSEPHGRQPQHF. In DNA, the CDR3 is TGTGCCAGCAGTGAGCCCCACGGGCGGCAGCCCCAGCATTTT.

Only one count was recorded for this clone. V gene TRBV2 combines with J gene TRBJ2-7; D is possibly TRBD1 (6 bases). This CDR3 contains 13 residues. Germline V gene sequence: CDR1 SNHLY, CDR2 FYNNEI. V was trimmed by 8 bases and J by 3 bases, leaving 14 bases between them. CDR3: CASLSGTHYEQYF. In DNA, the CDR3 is TGTGCCAGCCTGTCGGGGACACACTACGAGCAGTACTTC.

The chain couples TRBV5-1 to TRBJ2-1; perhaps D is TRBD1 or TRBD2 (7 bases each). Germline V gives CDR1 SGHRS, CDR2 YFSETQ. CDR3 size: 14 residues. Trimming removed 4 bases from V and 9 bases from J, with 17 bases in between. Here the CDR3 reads CASSPGGDLGEQFF. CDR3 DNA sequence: TGCGCCAGCAGCCCAGGGGGGGATCTGGGTGAGCAGTTCTTC.

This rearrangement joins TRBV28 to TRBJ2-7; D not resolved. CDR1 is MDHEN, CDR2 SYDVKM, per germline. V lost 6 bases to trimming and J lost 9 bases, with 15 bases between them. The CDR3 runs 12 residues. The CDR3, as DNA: TGTGCCAGCAGCCGGTACGGCACCGGGCAGTACTTC. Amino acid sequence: CASSRYGTGQYF.

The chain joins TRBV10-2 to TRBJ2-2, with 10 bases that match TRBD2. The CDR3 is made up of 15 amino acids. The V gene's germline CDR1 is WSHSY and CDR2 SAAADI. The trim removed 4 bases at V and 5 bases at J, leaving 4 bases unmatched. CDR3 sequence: CASSGRTSGTGELFF. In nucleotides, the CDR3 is TGCGCCAGCAGTGGCCGGACTAGCGGAACCGGGGAGCTGTTTTTT.

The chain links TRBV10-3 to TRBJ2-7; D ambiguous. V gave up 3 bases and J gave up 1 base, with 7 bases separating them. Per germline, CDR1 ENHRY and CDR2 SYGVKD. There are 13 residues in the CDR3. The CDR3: CAISERGSYEQYF. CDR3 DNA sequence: TGTGCCATCAGTGAACGAGGTTCCTACGAGCAGTACTTC.